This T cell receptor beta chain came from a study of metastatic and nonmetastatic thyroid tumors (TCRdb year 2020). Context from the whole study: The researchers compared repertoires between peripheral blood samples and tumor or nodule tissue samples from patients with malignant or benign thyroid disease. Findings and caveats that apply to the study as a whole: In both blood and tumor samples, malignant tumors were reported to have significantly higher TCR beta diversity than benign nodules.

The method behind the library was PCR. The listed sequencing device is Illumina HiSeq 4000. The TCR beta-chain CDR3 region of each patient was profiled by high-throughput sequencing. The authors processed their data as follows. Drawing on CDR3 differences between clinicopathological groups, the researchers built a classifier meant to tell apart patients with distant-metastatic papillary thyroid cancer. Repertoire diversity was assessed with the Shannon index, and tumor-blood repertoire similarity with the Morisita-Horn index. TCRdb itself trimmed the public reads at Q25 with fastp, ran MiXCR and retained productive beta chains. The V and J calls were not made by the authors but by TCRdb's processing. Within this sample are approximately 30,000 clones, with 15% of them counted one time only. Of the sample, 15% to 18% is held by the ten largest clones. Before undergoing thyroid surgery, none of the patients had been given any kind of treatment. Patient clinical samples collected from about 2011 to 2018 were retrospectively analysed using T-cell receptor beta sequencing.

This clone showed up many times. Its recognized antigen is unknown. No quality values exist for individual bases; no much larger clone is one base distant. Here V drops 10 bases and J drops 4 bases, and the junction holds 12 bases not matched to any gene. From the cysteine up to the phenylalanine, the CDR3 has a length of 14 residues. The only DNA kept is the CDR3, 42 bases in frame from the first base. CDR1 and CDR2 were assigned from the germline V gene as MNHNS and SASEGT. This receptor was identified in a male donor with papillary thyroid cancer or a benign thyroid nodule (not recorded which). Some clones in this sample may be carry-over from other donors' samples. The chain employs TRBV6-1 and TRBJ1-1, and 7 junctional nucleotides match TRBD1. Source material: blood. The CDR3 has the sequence CAIRQGWGGTEAFF. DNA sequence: TGTGCCATACGACAGGGTTGGGGGGGCACTGAAGCTTTCTTT.